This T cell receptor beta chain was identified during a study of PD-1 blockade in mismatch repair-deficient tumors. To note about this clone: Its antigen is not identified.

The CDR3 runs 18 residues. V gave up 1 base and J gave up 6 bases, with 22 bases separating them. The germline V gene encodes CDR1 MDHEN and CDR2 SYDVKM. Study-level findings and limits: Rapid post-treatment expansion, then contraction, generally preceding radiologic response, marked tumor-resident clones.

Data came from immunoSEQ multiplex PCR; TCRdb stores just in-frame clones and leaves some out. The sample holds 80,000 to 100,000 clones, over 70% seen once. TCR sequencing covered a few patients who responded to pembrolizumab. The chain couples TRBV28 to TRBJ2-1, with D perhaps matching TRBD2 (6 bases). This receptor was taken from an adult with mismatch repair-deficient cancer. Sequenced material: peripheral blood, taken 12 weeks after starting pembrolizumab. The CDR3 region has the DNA TGTGCCAGCAGTTTATTACCCCCTACTAGCAGAAACTCCAATGAGCAGTTCTTC. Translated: CASSLLPPTSRNSNEQFF.